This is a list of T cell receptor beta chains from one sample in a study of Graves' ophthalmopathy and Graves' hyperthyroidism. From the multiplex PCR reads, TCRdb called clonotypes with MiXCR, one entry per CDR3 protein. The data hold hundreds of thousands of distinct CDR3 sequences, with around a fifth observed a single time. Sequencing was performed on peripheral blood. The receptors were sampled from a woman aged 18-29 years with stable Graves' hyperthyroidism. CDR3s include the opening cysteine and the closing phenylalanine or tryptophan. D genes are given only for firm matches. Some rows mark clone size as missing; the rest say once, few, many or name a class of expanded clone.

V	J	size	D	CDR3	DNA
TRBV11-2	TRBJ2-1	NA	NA	CASSYPQESSYNEQFF	TGTGCCAGCAGCTACCCCCAGGAGAGCTCCTACAATGAGCAGTTCTTC
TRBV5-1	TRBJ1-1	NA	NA	CASSLVMDGTEAFF	TGCGCCAGCAGCTTGGTGATGGACGGCACTGAAGCTTTCTTT
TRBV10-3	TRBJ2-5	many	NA	CAISEGETQYF	TGTGCCATCAGTGAGGGTGAGACCCAGTACTTC
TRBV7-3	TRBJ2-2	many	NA	CASSLSSQGHTGELFF	TGTGCCAGCAGCTTATCGTCACAGGGTCACACCGGGGAGCTGTTTTTT
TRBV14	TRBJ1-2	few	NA	CASRQHMGGGYTF	TGTGCCAGCAGACAACACATGGGGGGAGGCTACACCTTC
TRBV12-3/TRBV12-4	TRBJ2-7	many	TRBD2	CASSPGFGTSYEQYF	TGTGCCAGCAGTCCCGGCTTTGGGACTAGTTACGAGCAGTACTTC
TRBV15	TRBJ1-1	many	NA	CATGRDLENTEAFF	TGTGCCACCGGCAGAGACCTGGAGAACACTGAAGCTTTCTTT
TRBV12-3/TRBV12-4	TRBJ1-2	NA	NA	CASSPRGPGGYTF	TGTGCCAGCAGTCCCCGGGGTCCCGGCGGCTACACCTTC
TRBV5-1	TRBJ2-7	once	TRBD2	CASSPSLAGGGYEQYF	TGCGCCAGCAGCCCATCCCTAGCGGGGGGCGGCTACGAGCAGTACTTC
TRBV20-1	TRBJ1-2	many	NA	CSATPVLNYGYTF	TGCAGTGCCACCCCGGTATTGAACTATGGCTACACCTTC
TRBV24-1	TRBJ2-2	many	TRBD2	CATSGTSGRRTGELFF	TGTGCCACCAGCGGGACTAGCGGGAGAAGGACCGGGGAGCTGTTTTTT
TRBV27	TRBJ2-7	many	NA	CASSLSIAGAYEQYF	TGTGCCAGCAGTTTATCGATCGCAGGGGCCTACGAGCAGTACTTC
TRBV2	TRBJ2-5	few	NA	CASSDGTGETQYF	TGTGCCAGCAGTGACGGGACTGGGGAGACCCAGTACTTC
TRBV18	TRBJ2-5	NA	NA	CASSPRAGEEETQYF	TGTGCCAGCTCACCACGCGCAGGGGAGGAAGAGACCCAGTACTTC
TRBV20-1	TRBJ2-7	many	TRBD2	CSARDQGGGAHEQYF	TGCAGTGCTAGAGATCAAGGCGGGGGGGCCCACGAGCAGTACTTC
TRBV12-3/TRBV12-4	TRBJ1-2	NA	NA	CASSLVYYGYTF	TGTGCCAGCAGTTTAGTTTACTATGGCTACACCTTC
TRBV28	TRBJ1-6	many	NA	CASKPQGNSPLHF	TGTGCCAGCAAGCCACAGGGAAATTCACCCCTCCACTTT
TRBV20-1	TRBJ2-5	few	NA	CSARLPSSRETQYF	TGCAGTGCTAGACTCCCATCCTCAAGAGAGACCCAGTACTTC
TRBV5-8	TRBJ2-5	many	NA	CASSLVSLGGRETQYF	TGTGCCAGCAGCTTGGTTTCACTAGGAGGGAGAGAGACCCAGTACTTC
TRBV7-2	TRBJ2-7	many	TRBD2	CASSLAPGTSGYEQYF	TGTGCCAGCAGCTTAGCCCCCGGGACTAGCGGCTACGAGCAGTACTTC
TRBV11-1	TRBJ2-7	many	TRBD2	CASSLILRGSSLGRQYF	TGTGCCAGCAGCTTAATTCTTCGCGGGAGCTCGCTTGGGCGGCAGTACTTC
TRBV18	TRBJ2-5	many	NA	CASSRIELLKLRQGETQYF	TGTGCCAGCTCCCGGATCGAACTGCTAAAACTCAGGCAGGGAGAGACCCAGTACTTC
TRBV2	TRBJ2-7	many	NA	CASSEFDSSYGQYF	TGTGCCAGCAGTGAATTCGACAGTTCCTACGGGCAGTACTTC
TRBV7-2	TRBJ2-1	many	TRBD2	CASSPRLAGVNEQFF	TGTGCCAGCAGCCCGAGACTAGCGGGAGTCAATGAGCAGTTCTTC
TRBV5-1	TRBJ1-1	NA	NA	CASSKGGRDTEAFF	TGCGCCAGCAGCAAGGGAGGCCGTGACACTGAAGCTTTCTTT
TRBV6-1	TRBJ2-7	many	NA	CASSEAIYEQYF	TGTGCCAGCAGTGAAGCTATCTACGAGCAGTACTTC
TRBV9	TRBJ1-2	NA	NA	CASSIEGYGYTF	TGTGCCAGCAGCATAGAAGGTTATGGCTACACCTTC
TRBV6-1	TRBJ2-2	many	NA	CASSEGRAGELFF	TGTGCCAGCAGTGAAGGCCGTGCCGGGGAGCTGTTTTTT